This section outlines one T cell receptor beta chain sequence together with its context. What it binds is not known. These data come from a study of cytomegalovirus exposure and HLA in healthy donors. Study results and caveats: In an earlier analysis, about 87% or about 30%: the productive usage of most TCR beta V segments.

Vbeta (60) and Jbeta (13) primers were used in the PCR. Assay used: immunoSEQ multiplex PCR; TCRdb lists only in-frame clones, some missing. This table holds approximately 240,000 clones, 82% found once. From germline, CDR1 is LNHDA and CDR2 SQIVND (reference sequence). CDR3 size: 14 residues. The V and J ends lost 3 bases and 2 bases respectively, with 11 bases between them. The gene calls are TRBV19 and TRBJ2-7; TRBD2 might be the D (5 bases). The specimen was PBMCs. This clonotype was sampled from a woman aged 40 to 50 in good health and CMV-seropositive. In DNA, the CDR3 is TGTGCCAGTAGTATGGGAGCGGACCCCTACGAGCAGTACTTC. It codes for CASSMGADPYEQYF.